The 19 T cell receptor beta chains below were found in one sample sequenced in a study of blood T cell repertoires in COVID-19. Here immunoSEQ multiplex PCR was the method, and the copy in TCRdb shows in-frame clones only, minus some. Among about 50,000 clones, more than 85% were seen once, and the ten largest hold just over 3%. Sequenced material: PBMCs or T cells enriched from blood (not recorded which). The origin of the receptors is a woman aged 45-65 years who had recovered from COVID-19.

This clone was found a few times. CDR3 sequence reads: CASSLQGGTEAFF. CDR3 bases: TGTGCCAGCAGCTTGCAGGGGGGCACTGAAGCTTTCTTT. The V call is TRBV7-8, the J call TRBJ1-1; 7 bases are a match to TRBD1. The germline CDR1 and CDR2 sequences are SGHVS and FQNEAQ. This CDR3 comprises 13 residues. With 3 bases clipped from V and 4 bases from J, the junction kept 2 bases outside the gene matches.

The J gene is TRBJ2-7, the V gene TRBV2, with 8 positions matching TRBD1. Germline-derived CDR1 and CDR2 are SNHLY and FYNNEI. The CDR3 is 14 residues long. Germline trimming cut 3 bases from V and 5 bases from J; bases unmatched to any gene: 6. CDR3 loop: CASSEQGALDEQYF. Here the CDR3 DNA reads TGTGCCAGCAGTGAGCAGGGGGCGCTTGACGAGCAGTACTTC.

In its sample, this clone was seen once. The chain employs TRBV7-2 and TRBJ2-1; TRBD2 aligns across 9 bases. The CDR3 runs to 16 residues. Trimming removed 0 bases from V and 7 bases from J; junction bases left unmatched: 7. Germline values: CDR1 SGHTA, CDR2 FQGNSA. CDR3 sequence reads: CASSLAGRGGRNEQFF. CDR3 in DNA: TGTGCCAGCAGCTTAGCTGGGCGGGGGGGCCGGAATGAGCAGTTCTTC. Full variable domain (missing parts from reference TRBV7-2 and TRBJ2-1): GAGVSQSPSNKVTEKGKDVELRCDPISGHTALYWYRQSLGQGLEFLIYFQGNSAPDKSGLPSDRFSAERTGGSVSTLTIQRTQQEDSAVYLCASSLAGRGGRNEQFFGPGTRLTVL.

The J gene is TRBJ1-2, the V gene TRBV24-1; the D is unclear. V dropped 4 bases and J dropped 5 bases, with 10 bases sitting between them. The CDR3 has 13 residues. Germline values: CDR1 KGHDR, CDR2 SFDVKD. The CDR3 DNA reads as TGTGCCACCAGTGACCCGAATCAGTATGGCTACACCTTC. It translates to CATSDPNQYGYTF.

This rearrangement joins TRBV6-2 or TRBV6-3 to TRBJ2-2; the match to TRBD2 covers 16 bases. This CDR3 spans 18 amino acids. Germline V gene lookup returns CDR1 MNHEY and CDR2 SVGEGT. V lost 5 bases to trimming and J lost 3 bases; unmatched junction nucleotides: 6. CDR3 coding DNA: TGTGCCAGCAGTAGGGGACTAGCGGGGGGGCCGGACACCGGGGAGCTGTTTTTT. As protein: CASSRGLAGGPDTGELFF.

V and J are TRBV5-4 and TRBJ1-1; 12 bases match TRBD1. CDR1 and CDR2 from the germline V gene are SGHNT and YYREEE (reference sequence). V gave up 4 bases and J gave up 10 bases; unmatched junction bases: 5. This CDR3 is 13 amino acids long. The CDR3 nucleotides are TGTGCCAGCAGCCACCGGGACAGGGGGCGAGCTTTCTTT. Its translation is CASSHRDRGRAFF.

J is TRBJ2-7 and V is TRBV28; 8 bases map to TRBD2. The CDR3 loop spans 18 amino acids. J gave up 0 bases and V 4 bases, and 14 bases lay outside the gene matches. Germline-derived CDR1 and CDR2 are MDHEN and SYDVKM. The CDR3 spells CASSSTDPVLADSYEQYF. CDR3 in DNA: TGTGCCAGCAGTTCGACAGATCCCGTACTAGCGGACTCCTACGAGCAGTACTTC.

This chain connects TRBV11-2 to TRBJ2-2, with 13 nucleotides matching TRBD2. Unmatched junction bases numbered 7, after V lost 0 bases and J lost 3 bases. Germline V gives CDR1 SGHAT, CDR2 FQNNGV. The CDR3 totals 19 residues. CDR3 sequence reads: CASSLDLGLAGEDTGELFF. The CDR3 coding sequence is TGTGCCAGCAGCTTAGATCTCGGACTAGCGGGAGAAGACACCGGGGAGCTGTTTTTT.

In its sample, this clone was seen a few times. J is TRBJ2-2 and V is TRBV5-1, with 7 bases lining up with TRBD1. With V trimmed by 5 bases and J by 1 base, 5 bases remained unmatched. The CDR3 sequence is 15 residues long. Germline CDR1 and CDR2: SGHRS and YFSETQ. The CDR3 loop reads CASRQTGMNTGELFF. The CDR3 nucleotides are TGCGCCAGCAGGCAGACAGGGATGAACACCGGGGAGCTGTTTTTT. The whole variable domain, remainder taken from reference TRBV5-1 and TRBJ2-2, is KAGVTQTPRYLIKTRGQQVTLSCSPISGHRSVSWYQQTPGQGLQFLFEYFSETQRNKGNFPGRFSGRQFSNSRSEMNVSTLELGDSALYLCASRQTGMNTGELFFGEGSRLTVL.

V is TRBV7-9 and J is TRBJ1-6; 8 bases agree with TRBD1. Germline V gives CDR1 SEHNR, CDR2 FQNEAQ (reference sequence). CDR3 size: 16 residues. The ends lost 2 bases at V and 7 bases at J; junction bases unmatched: 7. CDR3 bases: TGTGCCAGCAGCTTAATGGGACAGGTTCCAAATTCACCCCTCCACTTT. Translating it yields CASSLMGQVPNSPLHF.

The chain links TRBV5-1 to TRBJ1-1; the D is unclear. The CDR3 runs 16 residues. From germline, CDR1 is SGHRS and CDR2 YFSETQ. Trimming cost V 0 bases and J 4 bases, with 16 bases left between them. The CDR3 region is CASSLGTLTVSTEAFF. CDR3 bases: TGCGCCAGCAGCTTGGGGACTCTTACTGTGTCCACTGAAGCTTTCTTT. Combining the CDR3 with reference TRBV5-1 and TRBJ1-1 gives the whole variable domain KAGVTQTPRYLIKTRGQQVTLSCSPISGHRSVSWYQQTPGQGLQFLFEYFSETQRNKGNFPGRFSGRQFSNSRSEMNVSTLELGDSALYLCASSLGTLTVSTEAFFGQGTRLTVV.

The chain uses TRBV28 and TRBJ2-7, with 9 bases lining up with TRBD2. J was trimmed by 6 bases and V by 4 bases; bases with no gene match: 13. Germline CDR1 is MDHEN and CDR2 is SYDVKM. The CDR3 sequence is 16 residues long. Here the CDR3 DNA reads TGTGCCAGCAGTTCTTATAGCGGGAGAAATCCGGGCGAGCAGTACTTC. This gives the protein CASSSYSGRNPGEQYF.

This chain joins TRBV6-2 or TRBV6-3 and TRBJ2-4; D perhaps matches TRBD2 (6 bases). Trimming took 6 bases from V and 16 from J, leaving 19 bases between them. CDR3 length: 12 amino acids. Per germline, CDR1 MNHEY and CDR2 SVGEGT. The CDR3 reads CASSEQRDSVYF. CDR3 sequence (DNA): TGTGCCAGCAGCGAACAAAGGGACTCCGTTTACTTC.

The sample holds one count of this clone. The chain uses TRBV5-4 and TRBJ2-1; D not certain. Germline loops: CDR1 SGHNT, CDR2 YYREEE (reference sequence). This CDR3 is 14 amino acids long. The V end was cut by 3 bases, the J end by 5 bases, with 12 bases between. The CDR3 DNA is TGTGCCAGCAGCTCCCAGGTATCTCACAATGAGCAGTTCTTC. Translated: CASSSQVSHNEQFF.

This chain uses TRBV7-3 with TRBJ1-1; D gene ambiguous. V gave up 0 bases and J gave up 2 bases, with 4 bases separating them. The CDR3 sequence is 13 residues long. Germline-derived CDR1 and CDR2 are SGHTA and FQGTGA. In DNA form, the CDR3 reads TGTGCCAGCAGCTTAACCACTAACACTGAAGCTTTCTTT. Translating gives CASSLTTNTEAFF.

V usage is TRBV19 and J usage is TRBJ2-1, with 8 bases lining up with TRBD1. Germline V gives CDR1 LNHDA, CDR2 SQIVND (reference sequence). Trimming cost V 4 bases and J 7 bases; bases outside gene matches: 6. This CDR3 comprises 14 residues. CDR3 loop: CASSKIQGENEQFF. As DNA, the CDR3 is TGTGCCAGTAGTAAAATACAGGGGGAGAATGAGCAGTTCTTC.

The rearrangement joins TRBV23-1 to TRBJ2-7; D possibly corresponds to TRBD1 (6 bases). TRBV23-1 is flagged as an ORF with uncertain function. CDR3 length equals 17 residues. The V gene lost 7 bases and the J gene lost 0 bases, with 22 bases spanning the gap. CDR3 in amino acids: CASNNIQGPLSSYEQYF. The CDR3 DNA follows: TGCGCCAGCAATAATATACAGGGCCCCTTGAGCTCCTACGAGCAGTACTTC.

The chain recombines TRBV29-1 with TRBJ2-3; weak D call: TRBD2 (6 bases). In germline, CDR1 is SQVTM, CDR2 ANQGSEA. The V gene lost 2 bases and the J gene lost 2 bases, with 20 bases spanning the gap. The CDR3 consists of 17 residues. For the CDR3, the DNA is TGCAGCGTTGAATCGTTGGGGGGTGCCAGCTACACAGATACGCAGTATTTT. This sequence encodes CSVESLGGASYTDTQYF.

The genes are TRBV7-6 and TRBJ2-7; unclear D gene. Germline CDR1 SGHVS, CDR2 FNYEAQ. Trimming removed 0 bases from V and 3 bases from J, with 6 bases in between. The CDR3 is 13 residues long. This CDR3 is CASSLAYRYEQYF. The CDR3 DNA sequence: TGTGCCAGCAGCTTAGCGTATCGCTACGAGCAGTACTTC. The full variable domain, with the rest looked up from reference TRBV7-6 and TRBJ2-7, is GAGVSQSPRYKVTKRGQDVALRCDPISGHVSLYWYRQALGQGPEFLTYFNYEAQQDKSGLPNDRFSAERPEGSISTLTIQRTEQRDSAMYRCASSLAYRYEQYFGPGTRLTVT.